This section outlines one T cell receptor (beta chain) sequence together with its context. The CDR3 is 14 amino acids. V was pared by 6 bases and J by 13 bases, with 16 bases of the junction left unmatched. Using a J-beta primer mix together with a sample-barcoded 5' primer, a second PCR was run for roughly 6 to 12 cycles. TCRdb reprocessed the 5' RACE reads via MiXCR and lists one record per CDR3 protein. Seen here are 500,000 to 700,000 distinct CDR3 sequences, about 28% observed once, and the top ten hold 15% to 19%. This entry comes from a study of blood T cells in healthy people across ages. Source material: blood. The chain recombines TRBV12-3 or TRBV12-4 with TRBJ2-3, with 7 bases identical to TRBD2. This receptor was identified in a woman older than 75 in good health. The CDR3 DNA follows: TGTGCCAGCAGCCTTATGGGGAGGGCAGATGCGGAGTATTTT. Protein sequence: CASSLMGRADAEYF.